Sequencing of this TCR beta chain was carried out in a study of cytomegalovirus exposure and HLA in healthy donors. About this clone itself: Its antigen is currently unknown.

CDR1 and CDR2 (germline): SGHNT, YYREEE (reference sequence). The V end lost 2 bases, the J end lost 3 bases, and 12 bases lay between the germline ends. The CDR3 runs 14 residues. The primer mix had 60 Vbeta and 13 Jbeta primers. Clones were sequenced by immunoSEQ multiplex PCR, and TCRdb holds only the in-frame ones, with some missing. Found here are 200,000 to 300,000 clones, roughly 81% of them singletons; the top ten hold roughly 0.24%. Study-wide findings and caveats: Accurate predictions that matched the HLA-A and HLA-B alleles of most subjects were reportedly made from TCR beta sequences. Information on immune exposure was restricted to one variable (CMV serostatus).

The origin of this receptor is a girl aged 2-9 years in good health and CMV-seronegative. The sequencing sample was made of PBMCs. The chain has TRBV5-4 and TRBJ2-7; perhaps TRBD2 as D (6 bases). CDR3 DNA: TGTGCCAGCAGCTTTGGCGGGACGGGCTACGAGCAGTACTTC. Encoded protein: CASSFGGTGYEQYF.